A selection of T cell receptor beta chains follows, all from one sample in a study of T cells in Graves' hyperthyroidism and ophthalmopathy. MiXCR was run by TCRdb on the multiplex PCR reads, yielding one entry per CDR3 protein. The sample gives 660,000 or so distinct CDR3 sequences, about 20% of which show up once; under 35% is in the top ten. Sequencing was done on a sample of blood. All receptors come from a man aged 30-40 years with Graves' ophthalmopathy. Both conserved end residues are part of each CDR3. D genes are given only for firm matches. Clone size is shown for a subset of rows, as once, few, many or a class of expanded clone.

-	TRBD2	TRBV27	TRBJ2-1	TGTGCCAGCAGTCGCCTCGGGACTAACAATGAGCAGTTCTTC	CASSRLGTNNEQFF
many	-	TRBV7-9	TRBJ2-7	TGTGCCAGCAGCTTACGGTTACAGGACGAGCAGTACTTC	CASSLRLQDEQYF
few	TRBD2	TRBV4-1	TRBJ2-4	TGCGCCAGCAGCCAACGACTAGCGGGAGGTGAAAACATTCAGTACTTC	CASSQRLAGGENIQYF
-	TRBD2	TRBV7-9	TRBJ2-3	TGTGCCAGCAGCTTACGGTGGGCTAGCGGTGCTAGCACAGATACGCAGTATTTT	CASSLRWASGASTDTQYF
-	TRBD1	TRBV4-1	TRBJ1-2	TGCGCCAGCAGCCAACCTTTGTACAGGGGCTATGGCTACACCTTC	CASSQPLYRGYGYTF
few	-	TRBV29-1	TRBJ2-3	TGCAGCGGGACACCCTTCACAGATACGCAGTATTTT	CSGTPFTDTQYF
-	TRBD2	TRBV4-1	TRBJ2-1	TGCGCCAGCAGCCACCCGGGACTAGGGATTGATGAGCAGTTCTTC	CASSHPGLGIDEQFF
many	-	TRBV11-2	TRBJ2-7	TGTGCCAGCACCCTCCCCTTAGGGGGGGGGGCGCAGTACTTC	CASTLPLGGGAQYF
-	-	TRBV10-1	TRBJ2-1	TGCGCCAGCACCGACGGACAAGGGGGTCCTTACAATGAGCAGTTCTTC	CASTDGQGGPYNEQFF
few	TRBD1	TRBV30	TRBJ1-2	TGTGCCTGGAGGGGACAGGGGGTCGACGGCTACACCTTC	CAWRGQGVDGYTF
few	TRBD1	TRBV5-1	TRBJ2-7	TGCGCCAGCAGCCTTCGTGCGGGACAGGGCTCCTACGAGCAGTACTTC	CASSLRAGQGSYEQYF
-	TRBD1	TRBV9	TRBJ1-2	TGTGCCAGCAGCGTAGGGACAGGGGATCTCTCGGGAGGCTACACCTTC	CASSVGTGDLSGGYTF
-	TRBD2	TRBV27	TRBJ2-3	TGTGCCAGCAGTTTACAAGCGGGAGTGAGAGATACGCAGTATTTT	CASSLQAGVRDTQYF
-	TRBD1	TRBV7-9	TRBJ1-2	TGTGCCAGCAGCCCACCCGGGACAGGGGGTGGTGGCTACACCTTC	CASSPPGTGGGGYTF
-	TRBD1	TRBV4-1	TRBJ2-7	TGCGCCAGCAGCCAAGCCCTGGGACAGGGGATTTACGAGCAGTACTTC	CASSQALGQGIYEQYF
few	-	TRBV20-1	TRBJ2-1	TGCAGTGCTAGAGGGCTGGCGATTGAGCAGTTCTTC	CSARGLAIEQFF
-	-	TRBV30	TRBJ2-2	TGTGCCTGGAGTGGTGCGGTAAACACCGGGGAGCTGTTTTTT	CAWSGAVNTGELFF
few	-	TRBV4-3	TRBJ2-7	TGCGCCAGCAGCCAAGAGGTGGTGTCCTACGAGCAGTACTTC	CASSQEVVSYEQYF
-	-	TRBV27	TRBJ1-5	TGTGCCAGCAGTTCCCGGGGGGGTGGACAGCCCCAGCATTTT	CASSSRGGGQPQHF
-	TRBD2	TRBV30	TRBJ2-7	TGTGCCTGGAGTGGACTAGCGGGAGGACCCTACGAGCAGTACTTC	CAWSGLAGGPYEQYF
-	-	TRBV2	TRBJ2-1	TGTGCCAGCAGACGGACAGAGGCCAATGAGCAGTTCTTC	CASRRTEANEQFF
-	TRBD2	TRBV3-1	TRBJ2-3	TGTGCCAGCAGCCAAGATCTGGCGGGAGGTAGGGCGCAGTATTTT	CASSQDLAGGRAQYF
-	TRBD1	TRBV5-5	TRBJ1-5	TGTACCAGCAGCCCCAGCCAAGGGGACAGGACCATACCCCAGCATTTT	CTSSPSQGDRTIPQHF
-	-	TRBV28	TRBJ2-2	TGTGCCAGCACCGCCGGCGGGGCAGGGCCCGCGGAGCTGTTTTTT	CASTAGGAGPAELFF
few	TRBD2	TRBV12-3/TRBV12-4	TRBJ2-3	TGTGCCAGCGGGCAGGGGGGACTAGCGGGACCTATGATGGATACGCAGTATTTT	CASGQGGLAGPMMDTQYF
few	TRBD1	TRBV5-5	TRBJ2-7	TGTGCCAGCAGCTTTCCCGGGACAGGGGCCTACGAGCAGTACTTC	CASSFPGTGAYEQYF
many	-	TRBV7-2	TRBJ2-5	TGTGCCAGCACCCAGTCGAGAGGTCCGATCGAGACCCAGTACTTC	CASTQSRGPIETQYF
many	TRBD1	TRBV5-1	TRBJ2-3	TGTGCCAGCTCACCAGGGACAGGGTTTACAGATACGCAGTATTTT	CASSPGTGFTDTQYF
few	-	TRBV20-1	TRBJ1-4	TGCAGTGCTAGAGATCATAGGCAGACTAATGAAAAACTGTTTTTT	CSARDHRQTNEKLFF
-	-	TRBV5-6	TRBJ1-5	TGTGCCAGCAGCTCTGCCCCCCAGGGGAATCAGCCCCAGCATTTT	CASSSAPQGNQPQHF
-	TRBD2	TRBV24-1	TRBJ2-5	TGTGCCACCAGTGAGGGGGGGATCGGAGAGACCCAGTACTTC	CATSEGGIGETQYF
few	-	TRBV2	TRBJ1-2	TGTGCCAGCAGTCTGGAAGGCAGCCCGCCCTATGGCTACACCTTC	CASSLEGSPPYGYTF